This T cell receptor beta chain came from a study of tumor and adjacent non-tumor tissue in lung cancer. Study information: Patients comprised roughly 12 adenocarcinoma, a couple of squamous cell carcinoma and 1 small cell lung cancer. The patients, approximately 9 men and 4 to 6 women, were roughly 30 to 80 with stage I to III disease.

The CDR3 sequence is 13 residues long. The V gene's germline CDR1 is GTSNPN and CDR2 SVGIG (reference sequence). Notes on this clonotype: Its antigen remains unidentified. A much larger clonotype is one base distant, so this may be a read error.

Study-level results: Normal lung showed higher cumulative top 100 clone frequency than tumor. Tumor tissue had significantly higher TCR diversity than normal lung.

This sample's RNA came from whole unsorted tissue. This non-tumor lung sample came from over 3 cm beyond the tumor edge. A modified ARM-PCR protocol with three rounds of nested PCR amplified TCRbeta. TCRdb recomputed calls from the multiplex PCR reads with MiXCR, one row per CDR3 protein. Of 40,000 to 45,000 distinct CDR3 sequences detected, roughly two thirds appear once; the ten largest clones hold around 17%. The rearrangement joins TRBV30 to TRBJ2-3, with no clear D. The receptor was derived from a woman aged 40 to 50 with non-small cell lung cancer. Sequences were obtained from distant non-tumor lung tissue. CDR3 residues: CAWSLGWSDTRYF. In DNA form, the CDR3 reads TGTGCCTGGTCCCTTGGATGGTCAGATACGCGGTATTTT.